The sample holds a few counts of the clone carrying this T cell receptor (beta chain). The data were obtained in a study of control samples from healthy donors and cancer patients. TCRdb's table, derived via immunoSEQ multiplex PCR, lists solely in-frame clones and lacks some. The top ten hold 5.5% to 9% of the sample, which has some 150,000 clones, about 90% seen once. The length of the CDR3 is 16 residues. Trimming removed 3 bases from V and 3 bases from J; junction bases left unmatched: 9. CDR1 and CDR2 from the germline V gene are LNHDA and SQIVND (reference sequence). This sequence originates from a man between 18 and 35 years old in good health. The sequencing sample was made of blood. This chain links TRBV19 with TRBJ2-7; TRBD1 agrees at 9 bases. DNA for the CDR3: TGTGCCAGTAGTATGGTTGAGGGACAGGGACACTACGAGCAGTACTTC. Amino acid sequence: CASSMVEGQGHYEQYF.